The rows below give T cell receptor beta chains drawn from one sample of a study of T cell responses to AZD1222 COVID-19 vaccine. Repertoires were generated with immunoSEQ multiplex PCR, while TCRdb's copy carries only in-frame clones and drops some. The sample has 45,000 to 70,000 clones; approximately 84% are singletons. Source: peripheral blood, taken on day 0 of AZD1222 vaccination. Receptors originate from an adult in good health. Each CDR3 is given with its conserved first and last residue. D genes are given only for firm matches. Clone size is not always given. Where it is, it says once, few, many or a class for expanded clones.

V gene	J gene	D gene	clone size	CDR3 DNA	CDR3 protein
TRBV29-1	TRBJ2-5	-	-	TGCAGCGTTGGGGCTAGCGCCACCCCTGAGACCCAGTACTTC	CSVGASATPETQYF
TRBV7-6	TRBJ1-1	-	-	TGTGCCAGCAGCCCGAGGGCATTAATCGAAACTGAAGCTTTCTTT	CASSPRALIETEAFF
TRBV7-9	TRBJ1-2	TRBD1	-	TGTGCCAGCAGCCGAACGGGGACAGGGCGGGGGTACGACTATGGCTACACCTTC	CASSRTGTGRGYDYGYTF
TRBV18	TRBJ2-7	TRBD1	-	TGTGCCAGCTCACCCCGGGATCGACAGGGGAGCTCCTACGAGCAGTACTTC	CASSPRDRQGSSYEQYF
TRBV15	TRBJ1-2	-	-	TGTGCCACCAGCAGAGGACAGGAGACAAATGGCTACACCTTC	CATSRGQETNGYTF
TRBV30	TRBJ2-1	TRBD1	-	TGTGCCGGGGACAGGGGATACAATGAGCAGTTCTTC	CAGDRGYNEQFF
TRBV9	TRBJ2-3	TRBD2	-	TGTGCCAGCAGCGACCGACTAGCGGGAGGTGCAGATACGCAGTATTTT	CASSDRLAGGADTQYF
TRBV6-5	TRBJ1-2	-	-	TGTGCCAGCACCGAAAGTCAGGGCATCTATGGCTACACCTTC	CASTESQGIYGYTF
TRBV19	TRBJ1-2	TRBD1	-	TGTGCCAGTAGTTTCAATACCGGACAGGGGCTAGAGATCTATGGCTACACCTTC	CASSFNTGQGLEIYGYTF
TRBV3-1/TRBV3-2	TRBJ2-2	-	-	TGTGCCAGCAGCCACTTAGGGTCCGGGGAGCTGTTTTTT	CASSHLGSGELFF
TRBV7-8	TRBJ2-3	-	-	TGTGCCAGCAGCCCCCGGGGAGTGGAGCAAGATACGCAGTATTTT	CASSPRGVEQDTQYF
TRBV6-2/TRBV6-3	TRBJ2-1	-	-	TGTGCCAGCAGCGAGATCCAGGGGGGTGAGCAGTTCTTC	CASSEIQGGEQFF
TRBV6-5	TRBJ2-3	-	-	TGTGCCAGCAGTCTGAGGGGAGCAAACACAGATACGCAGTATTTT	CASSLRGANTDTQYF
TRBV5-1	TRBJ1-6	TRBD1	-	TGCGCCAGCAGCTTGCCAGGACAGGGAGGGTCCTCACCCCTCCACTTT	CASSLPGQGGSSPLHF
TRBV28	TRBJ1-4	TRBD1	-	TGTGCCAGCAGTGCCACCGACAGGGAAGGTGAAAAACTGTTTTTT	CASSATDREGEKLFF
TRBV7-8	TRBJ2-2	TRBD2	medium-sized	TGTGCCAGCAGCCGGGGGGAGGGCTACGGGGAGCTGTTTTTT	CASSRGEGYGELFF